This T cell receptor beta chain appears in the sequencing data of a study of chemoradiotherapy in HPV16-positive cancers (dated by TCRdb to between 2021 and 2023). In terms of the full investigation: Using functional T-cell assays on cells from a couple of HPV16-positive patients, the researchers defined candidate HPV-specific T-cell clones and common TCR motifs. The candidate HPV-specific TCRs and motifs were then tracked in TCR repertoires from 86 patients with HPV-related cancers. The study asked whether T-cell immunity against the HPV oncoproteins E6 and E7 changes during chemoradiotherapy and whether it affects survival. Overall study outcomes, separate from this receptor: In HPV16-positive patients, expansion of HPV-responsive T cells during chemoradiotherapy was associated with improved recurrence-free survival. The functional definition of HPV-specific T cells came from only two HPV16-positive patients, and the survival association was reported for HPV16-positive patients. Expansion of candidate HPV-specific clones and E7-related TCR motifs was observed in the tumor microenvironment during treatment, whereas no such expansion was observed for non-HPV-specific T cells.

CDR1 and CDR2 were assigned from the germline V gene as MDHEN and SYDVKM. Trimming removed 8 bases from V and 11 bases from J, leaving 21 bases between the germline ends. Spanning cysteine to phenylalanine, the CDR3 consists of 13 amino acids. Only CDR3 DNA is held: 39 bases, read in frame from base 1. Notes on this clone: The antigen it binds to is not known. Base qualities are not recorded, but no much larger clone differs from it by a single base.

Because repertoires were sampled repeatedly during chemoradiotherapy, clonal expansion in the tumor microenvironment could be followed. Library construction relied on the immunoSEQ multiplex PCR assay. TCRdb took over this immuneACCESS table, retaining in-frame rearrangements with V and J assigned. Such tables are incomplete; in checked studies, under half of the missing clones stem from an unresolved V gene, and the remainder is unexplained. This sample is represented by about 16,000 clones; 55% to 75% of them were singletons. 8% of the sample lies in the top ten. Sequencing was performed on tumor tissue, taken from a patient who underwent chemoradiotherapy. The TCR was taken from a human donor with HPV-associated anogenital cancer. The chain employs TRBV28 and TRBJ1-1; no D gene can be assigned with confidence. The CDR3 region has the sequence CASGPQARLRAFF. The DNA reads TGTGCCAGCGGACCCCAGGCGCGATTGAGGGCTTTCTTT.